The 20 T cell receptor beta chains below were found in one sample sequenced in a study of blood T cell repertoires in COVID-19. Here immunoSEQ multiplex PCR was the method, and the copy in TCRdb shows in-frame clones only, minus some. Of approximately 250,000 clones in the sample, 84% were seen once. The sequenced sample was PBMCs or T cells enriched from blood (not recorded which). The receptors stem from a young man with acute COVID-19.

The V gene is TRBV4-3, the J gene TRBJ2-3; TRBD1 aligns across 8 bases. The V segment lost 3 bases and the J segment 1 base; nucleotides outside the gene matches: 3. Germline CDR1 LGHNA, CDR2 YSLEER. The length of the CDR3 is 15 residues. The CDR3 reads CASSHPGQGTDTQYF. CDR3 bases: TGCGCCAGCAGCCACCCGGGACAGGGCACAGATACGCAGTATTTT.

This clone appeared many times. The chain carries TRBV7-9 and TRBJ2-1; tentatively, D is TRBD2 (6 bases). Trimming took off 5 bases at V and 5 bases at J, with 13 bases between the two ends. Germline CDR1 reads SEHNR; CDR2 reads FQNEAQ (reference sequence). This CDR3 contains 14 residues. The CDR3 sequence is CASSPAGSNNEQFF. In nucleotides, the CDR3 is TGTGCCAGCAGCCCTGCCGGGAGTAACAATGAGCAGTTCTTC.

The V call is TRBV6-5, the J call TRBJ2-7; the D gene is possibly TRBD1 (5 bases). The length of the CDR3 is 13 residues. V lost 6 bases to trimming and J lost 4 bases, with 13 bases between them. CDR1 and CDR2 (germline): MNHEY, SVGAGI. The CDR3 is CASSRASRYEQYV. CDR3 DNA sequence: TGTGCCAGCAGCAGGGCCTCTAGGTACGAGCAGTACGTC.

The chain couples TRBV18 to TRBJ2-2; 10 nucleotides align to TRBD1. CDR1 is KGHSH, CDR2 LQKENI, per germline. J was trimmed by 5 bases and V by 2 bases; bases with no gene match: 8. This CDR3 is built from 17 residues. The CDR3: CASSPSTGGARTGELFF. The CDR3 DNA sequence: TGTGCCAGCTCACCATCGACAGGGGGCGCCAGGACCGGGGAGCTGTTTTTT.

This chain links TRBV28 with TRBJ1-5; 8 nucleotides agree with TRBD1. The CDR3 consists of 15 residues. V lost 4 bases and J lost 1; bases outside the gene matches: 3. Germline CDR1 reads MDHEN; CDR2 reads SYDVKM. CDR3 sequence: CASSSGGISNQPQHF. The CDR3 coding sequence is TGTGCCAGCAGTTCAGGGGGCATAAGCAATCAGCCCCAGCATTTT.

Here the CDR3 DNA reads TGCGCCAGCAGCCAAGAGCTAAGCGTGGGAGGGTTTGGTGAGCAGTTCTTC. Amino acids: CASSQELSVGGFGEQFF. The V and J genes are TRBV4-1 and TRBJ2-1; the match to TRBD2 covers 7 bases. The germline V gene has CDR1 MGHRA and CDR2 YSYEKL. This CDR3 region has 17 residues. The V gene end was trimmed by 0 bases and the J gene end by 9 bases; junction bases not matched to a gene: 14.

Turning to this clone: Germline is not matched at one junction end, which may reflect a read error. The chain is built from TRBV5-1 and TRBJ1-5, with D unclear. This CDR3 spans 14 amino acids. The germline CDR1 and CDR2 sequences are SGHRS and YFSETQ. The CDR3, as DNA: TGTGCCAGCAGTTACGATGCGGGAGGTCAGCCCCAGCATTTT. It yields the protein CASSYDAGGQPQHF.

As to this clone: Germline and junction disagree at one end, which may indicate a read error. V gene TRBV5-1 combines with J gene TRBJ1-2; a weak D match, TRBD1 (5 bases). The CDR3 is made up of 13 amino acids. Germline CDR1 reads SGHRS; CDR2 reads YFSETQ. The CDR3 region has the DNA TGTGCCAGCAGCCGAACAGACAGTTATGGCTACACCTTC. Encoded protein: CASSRTDSYGYTF. Full variable domain (rest looked up from reference TRBV5-1 and TRBJ1-2): KAGVTQTPRYLIKTRGQQVTLSCSPISGHRSVSWYQQTPGQGLQFLFEYFSETQRNKGNFPGRFSGRQFSNSRSEMNVSTLELGDSALYLCASSRTDSYGYTFGSGTRLTVV.

J is TRBJ1-6 and V is TRBV5-1; D gene unclear. With 0 bases removed from V and 7 bases from J, the gap between germline ends came to 8 bases. CDR1 and CDR2 (germline): SGHRS, YFSETQ. CDR3 size: 14 residues. CDR3 in DNA: TGCGCCAGCAGCTTGGAACTGAGCAATTCACCCCTCCACTTT. It specifies CASSLELSNSPLHF.

This chain uses TRBV19 with TRBJ2-1, with D perhaps TRBD2 (5 bases). V was shortened by 0 bases and J by 9 bases, with 15 bases between the two germline ends. This CDR3 has 15 residues. Germline V gene lookup returns CDR1 LNHDA and CDR2 SQIVND (reference sequence). Here the CDR3 reads CASSIETKPSPEQFF. The CDR3, as DNA: TGTGCCAGTAGTATAGAGACCAAACCTAGCCCTGAGCAGTTCTTC.

The chain has TRBV6-5 and TRBJ1-4; 8 nucleotides align to TRBD1. Germline V lookup: CDR1 MNHEY, CDR2 SVGAGI. The V gene end was trimmed by 5 bases and the J gene end by 7 bases; junction bases not matched to a gene: 6. This CDR3 spans 14 amino acids. CDR3 DNA sequence: TGTGCCAGCAGTAAGACAGGGGCGCCTGAAAAACTGTTTTTT. Protein sequence: CASSKTGAPEKLFF.

This sequence joins TRBV30 and TRBJ1-6; 10 nucleotides agree with TRBD1. There are 17 residues in the CDR3. After removal of 4 bases from V and 8 bases from J, the junction contained 14 bases not matched to a gene. Germline CDR1 and CDR2: GTSNPN and SVGIG (reference sequence). This chain's CDR3 is CAWNIPGQGLYYSPLHF. The CDR3 DNA reads as TGTGCCTGGAACATCCCGGGACAGGGGCTTTACTATTCACCCCTCCACTTT.

This clone was observed a single time. The rearrangement joins TRBV6-5 to TRBJ1-3; tentatively, D is TRBD1 (6 bases). V dropped 6 bases and J dropped 3 bases, with 12 bases sitting between them. This CDR3 contains 14 residues. Germline V gives CDR1 MNHEY, CDR2 SVGAGI. The CDR3 nucleotides read TGTGCCAGCAGGACAACAGGGTTTGGAAACACCATATATTTT. Its protein product is CASRTTGFGNTIYF.

The chain recombines TRBV5-4 with TRBJ1-2; 7 bases agree with TRBD1. V was clipped by 4 bases and J by 2 bases; unmatched bases: 8. Germline V gives CDR1 SGHNT, CDR2 YYREEE (reference sequence). This CDR3 region has 15 residues. The CDR3 nucleotides are TGTGCCAGCAGCCGGACAGGCTTGGGGAACTATGGCTACACCTTC. It encodes CASSRTGLGNYGYTF.

This clone was counted between two and nine times. The chain has TRBV7-8 and TRBJ1-5, with unresolved D. Per the germline V gene, CDR1 is SGHVS and CDR2 is FQNEAQ. The CDR3 has 15 amino acids. V lost 4 bases and J lost 2, with 12 bases in between. The CDR3 loop is CASSSPDTGNQPQHF. The CDR3 DNA reads TGTGCCAGCAGCTCGCCTGACACGGGCAATCAGCCCCAGCATTTT.

The genes are TRBV11-2 and TRBJ1-2; D call uncertain. The V end was cut by 0 bases, the J end by 4 bases, with 9 bases between. CDR3 length: 14 residues. CDR1 is SGHAT, CDR2 FQNNGV, per germline. The CDR3 loop reads CASSLEAGAYGYTF. CDR3 nucleotide sequence: TGTGCCAGCAGCTTAGAGGCAGGCGCCTATGGCTACACCTTC.

The V call is TRBV12-3 or TRBV12-4, the J call TRBJ1-1; D remains unclear. The V end was cut by 3 bases, the J end by 3 bases, with 8 bases between. The CDR3 is 13 amino acids. The DNA of the CDR3 is TGTGCCAGCAGTTTCGGTTCTTACACTGAAGCTTTCTTT. Translating it yields CASSFGSYTEAFF.

The chain has TRBV19 and TRBJ1-4; D gene unclear. This CDR3 contains 12 residues. Trimming took 5 bases from V and 13 from J, leaving 14 bases between them. Germline CDR1 is LNHDA and CDR2 is SQIVND (reference sequence). CDR3 residues: CASSARSFLLFF. The CDR3 bases are TGTGCCAGTAGTGCCCGGTCTTTTTTACTGTTTTTT. Filled out from reference TRBV19 and TRBJ1-4, the complete variable domain reads DGGITQSPKYLFRKEGQNVTLSCEQNLNHDAMYWYRQDPGQGLRLIYYSQIVNDFQKGDIAEGYSVSREKKESFPLTVTSAQKNPTAFYLCASSARSFLLFFGSGTQLSVL.

The V gene is TRBV28, the J gene TRBJ2-2; maybe TRBD1 (7 bases). The CDR3 sequence is 14 residues long. The V gene's germline CDR1 is MDHEN and CDR2 SYDVKM. V was shortened by 6 bases and J by 4 bases, with 12 bases between the two germline ends. The CDR3 sequence is CASRRQGGTGELFF. Here the CDR3 DNA reads TGTGCCAGCAGACGACAGGGAGGCACCGGGGAGCTGTTTTTT.

The chain recombines TRBV7-2 with TRBJ2-7; 9 nucleotides match TRBD2. The germline CDR1 and CDR2 sequences are SGHTA and FQGNSA. J gave up 7 bases and V 5 bases, and 9 bases lay outside the gene matches. This CDR3 region has 14 residues. For the CDR3, the DNA is TGTGCCAGCAGCCTGGGACTAGCAGCCAATGAGCAGTACGTC. Translated, it gives CASSLGLAANEQYV.